In this sample, the clone carrying this T cell receptor beta chain turned up many times. Its antigen is as yet unknown. The data derive from a study of CD8 T cells in ankylosing spondylitis. Points from the study as a whole: The study identified a TCR beta motif of several highly homologous variants that appeared characteristic of ankylosing spondylitis blood. Disease-linked clones displayed a CD8+ phenotype and appeared relatively rarely in peripheral blood. According to the report, clones linked to the disease were significantly enriched in matched synovial fluid samples taken from ankylosing spondylitis patients.

The authors made TCR beta libraries by quantitative 5'-RACE with molecular barcodes. TCRdb reprocessed the 5' RACE reads with MiXCR, giving one entry per CDR3 protein. This table has some 220,000 distinct CDR3 sequences, 7.5% to 9.5% appearing once. In germline, CDR1 is SGHRS, CDR2 YFSETQ. CDR3 length equals 16 residues. The V end lost 0 bases, the J end lost 1 base, and 13 bases lay between the germline ends. This sequence originates from a female donor with ankylosing spondylitis or in good health (not recorded which). The sequencing sample was made of blood, either unsorted or a sorted T cell fraction (not recorded which). The J gene is TRBJ1-1, the V gene TRBV5-1; maybe TRBD1 (5 bases). CDR3 in amino acids: CASSLETWGRNTEAFF. The DNA for the CDR3 is TGCGCCAGCAGCTTGGAGACTTGGGGGAGGAACACTGAAGCTTTCTTT.